This TCR beta chain is from a study of blood T cell repertoires in COVID-19. Across the study: T cells, B-cell-depleted T cells, or PBMCs provided the cDNA or gDNA that served as material.

Method: immunoSEQ multiplex PCR; TCRdb's copy keeps in-frame clones and lacks some. Of roughly 190,000 clones in the sample, around 89% were seen once. The CDR3 has 15 residues. Germline-derived CDR1 and CDR2 are SGHNT and YENEEA. J lost 7 bases, V lost 5 bases, and 5 bases had no gene match. The sequence derives from a man aged 35-49 years with active or convalescent COVID-19. The rearrangement links TRBV11-3 to TRBJ2-1, with 13 bases fitting TRBD2. Sequenced sample: peripheral blood. In DNA form, the CDR3 reads TGTGCCAGCAGCCCGGGACTAGCGGGATGGAATGAGCAGTTCTTC. Its translation: CASSPGLAGWNEQFF.